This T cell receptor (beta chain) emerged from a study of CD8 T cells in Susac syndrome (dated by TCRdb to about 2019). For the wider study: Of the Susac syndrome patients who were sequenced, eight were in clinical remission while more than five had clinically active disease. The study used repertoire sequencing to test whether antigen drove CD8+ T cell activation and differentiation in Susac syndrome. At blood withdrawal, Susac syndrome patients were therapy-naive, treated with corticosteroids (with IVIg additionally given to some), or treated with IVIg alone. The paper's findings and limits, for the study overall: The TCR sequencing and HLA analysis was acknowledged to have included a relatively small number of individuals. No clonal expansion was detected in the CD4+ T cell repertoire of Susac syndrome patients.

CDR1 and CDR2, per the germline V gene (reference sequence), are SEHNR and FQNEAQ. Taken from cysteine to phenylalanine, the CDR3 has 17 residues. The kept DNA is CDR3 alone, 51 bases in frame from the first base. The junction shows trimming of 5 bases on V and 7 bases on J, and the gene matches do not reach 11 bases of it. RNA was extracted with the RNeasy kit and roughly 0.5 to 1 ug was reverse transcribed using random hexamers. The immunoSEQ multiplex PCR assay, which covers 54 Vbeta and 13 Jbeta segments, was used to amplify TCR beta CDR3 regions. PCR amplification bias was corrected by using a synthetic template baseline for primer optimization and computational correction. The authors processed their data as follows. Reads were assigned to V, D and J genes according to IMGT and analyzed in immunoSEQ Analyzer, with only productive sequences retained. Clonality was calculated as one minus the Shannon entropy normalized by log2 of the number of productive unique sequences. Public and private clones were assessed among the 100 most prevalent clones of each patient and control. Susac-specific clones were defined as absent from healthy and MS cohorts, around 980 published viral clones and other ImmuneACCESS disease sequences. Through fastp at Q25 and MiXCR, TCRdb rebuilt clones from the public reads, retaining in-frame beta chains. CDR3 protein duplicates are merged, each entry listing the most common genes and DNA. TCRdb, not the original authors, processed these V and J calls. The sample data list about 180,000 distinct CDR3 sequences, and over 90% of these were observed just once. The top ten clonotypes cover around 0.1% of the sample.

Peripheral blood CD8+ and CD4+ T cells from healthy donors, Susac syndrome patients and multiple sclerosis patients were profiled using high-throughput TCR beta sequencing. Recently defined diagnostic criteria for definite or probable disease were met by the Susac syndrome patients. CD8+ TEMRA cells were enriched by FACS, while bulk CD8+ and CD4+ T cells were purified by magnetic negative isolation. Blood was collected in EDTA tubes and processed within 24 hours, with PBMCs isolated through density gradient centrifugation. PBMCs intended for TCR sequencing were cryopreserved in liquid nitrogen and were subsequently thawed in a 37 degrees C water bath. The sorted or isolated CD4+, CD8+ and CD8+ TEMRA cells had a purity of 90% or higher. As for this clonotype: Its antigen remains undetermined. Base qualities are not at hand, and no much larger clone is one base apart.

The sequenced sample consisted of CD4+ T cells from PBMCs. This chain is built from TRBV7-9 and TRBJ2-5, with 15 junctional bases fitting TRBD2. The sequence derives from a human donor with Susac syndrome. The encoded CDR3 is CASSPGLAGGLSATQYF. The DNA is TGTGCCAGCAGCCCAGGACTAGCGGGGGGGCTTTCGGCGACCCAGTACTTC.